This TCR beta chain appears in the sequencing data of a study of cytomegalovirus exposure and HLA in healthy donors. This clone was detected only a few times. The PCR ran on 60 Vbeta and 13 Jbeta primers. Assay: immunoSEQ multiplex PCR; the TCRdb copy retains only in-frame clones and omits some. The top ten hold 1.5% to 2% of the sample, which has 110,000 to 150,000 clones, about 8.9% seen once. This receptor was obtained from a man aged 45-65 years in good health and CMV-seronegative. The sequenced sample was PBMCs.

CDR3 sequence reads: CAFSTGQLNQPQHF. CDR3 sequence (DNA): TGTGCCTTCTCTACGGGACAACTCAATCAGCCCCAGCATTTT. The rearrangement links TRBV30 to TRBJ1-5; a possible D gene is TRBD1 (6 bases). V gave up 7 bases and J gave up 3 bases, with 16 bases separating them. Germline CDR1 is GTSNPN and CDR2 is SVGIG (reference sequence). The CDR3 runs 14 residues.